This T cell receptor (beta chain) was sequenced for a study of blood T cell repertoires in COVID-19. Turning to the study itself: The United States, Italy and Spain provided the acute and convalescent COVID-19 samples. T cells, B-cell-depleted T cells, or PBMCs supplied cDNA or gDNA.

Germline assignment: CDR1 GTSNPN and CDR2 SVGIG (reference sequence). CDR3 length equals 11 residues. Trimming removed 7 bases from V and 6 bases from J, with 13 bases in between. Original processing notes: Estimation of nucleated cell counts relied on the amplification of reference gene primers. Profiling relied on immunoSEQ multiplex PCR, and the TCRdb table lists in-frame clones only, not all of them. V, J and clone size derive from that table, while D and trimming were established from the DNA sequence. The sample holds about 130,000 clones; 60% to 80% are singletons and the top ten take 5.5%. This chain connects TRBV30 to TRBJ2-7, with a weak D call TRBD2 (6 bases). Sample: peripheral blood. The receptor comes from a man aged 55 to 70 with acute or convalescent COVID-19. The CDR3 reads CASGTSREQYF. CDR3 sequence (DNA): TGTGCCTCCGGGACTTCCCGCGAGCAGTACTTC.